This T cell receptor beta chain came from a study of blood T cell repertoires in COVID-19 (dated by TCRdb to the early 2020s). Context from the whole study: Samples covering the acute and convalescent phases of COVID-19 were provided by collaborators in the United States, Italy and Spain. The material from the prospective study consisted of cDNA or gDNA derived from T cells, B-cell-depleted T cells, or PBMCs. The dataset comprised deeply sampled blood TCRbeta repertoires from subjects exposed to, actively infected with, or recovered from COVID-19. The repertoires were released in a freely available public database intended as a resource for research on the immune response to SARS-CoV-2. Samples came from the ongoing ImmuneRACE study (first 160 participants) plus 1,254 subjects from 6 global collaborators. Sample metadata almost always included a de-identified subject ID, COVID-19 status, age in years and sex. Where available, HLA class I and class II types were obtained from metadata supplied by the sample provider rather than from assay-based typing. On the study overall, not on this receptor specifically: The quantity of clinical and demographic metadata differed by source and by participant and was supplied without curation.

In the prospective study, participants were about 18 to 95 years old, resided in about two dozen geographic areas of the United States, and were enrolled through a virtual design. To assign participants to cohorts, the prospective study relied on clinical history that participants themselves reported in a screening survey and a study questionnaire. ImmuneRACE Cohort 3 recovered participants were defined by two consecutive negative NP/OP PCR tests, healthcare professional clearance, or symptom resolution. In the prospective study, whole blood, serum and a nasopharyngeal or oropharyngeal swab were collected from each participant by mobile phlebotomists. Prospective study participants could optionally give additional blood draws and questionnaires over an approximately 2-month period. Before DNA extraction, prospective study blood samples were shipped either frozen or at room temperature. TCRbeta CDR3 regions were amplified from genomic DNA using the immunoSEQ Assay, a bias-controlled multiplex PCR. The source study handled its data this way. The number of nucleated cells in each sample was estimated from the amplification of reference gene primers within the assay. Sequence reads were collapsed and filtered to measure the absolute abundance of every unique TCRbeta CDR3 rearrangement. Productive Simpson clonality was computed per sample as the square root of Simpson's diversity index over productive rearrangements. TCRdb retrieved this table from immuneACCESS and kept in-frame rearrangements only. Not all clones are present; in checked studies, unresolved V genes account for under half, and no reason is known for the remainder. D and trimming come from the DNA, and the V and J calls and clone size come from that table. The sample contains 350,000 to 450,000 clones, about 90% of them found a single time. 1.5% to 2% of the sample comes from the top ten.

A remark on this clone: Its antigen remains unidentified. Base qualities are not at hand, and no much larger clone is one base apart.

Trimming removed 4 bases from V and 5 bases from J, leaving 11 bases between the germline ends. There are 13 amino acids in the CDR3, from cysteine to phenylalanine inclusive. The CDR3 DNA has 39 bases and is translated from base 1. The germline V gene (reference sequence) specifies LGHDT as CDR1 and YNNKEL as CDR2. The chain couples TRBV3-1 (or the pseudogene TRBV3-2) to TRBJ1-2; TRBD1 could be the D gene, as 5 bases match. The sample consisted of PBMCs or T cells enriched from blood (not recorded which). The sequence came from a woman in her twenties or thirties who had recovered from COVID-19. CDR3 region: CASSLRKGYGYTF. The DNA sequence is TGTGCCAGCAGCCTGCGGAAGGGGTATGGCTACACCTTC.